This T cell receptor beta chain stems from a study of identical twins. Overall study results and limits: A lower insertion count was a feature of abundant cord blood beta clonotypes, with no such feature in memory repertoires. For out-of-frame beta sequences, excess twin sharing was weaker.

In every case, the donor was a healthy Caucasian. CDR3 length: 16 amino acids. Germline lookup yields CDR1 MGHRA and CDR2 YSYEKL. V dropped 0 bases and J dropped 7 bases, with 13 bases sitting between them. For this clonotype: Its antigen is currently unknown.

MiXCR was run by TCRdb on the 5' RACE reads, yielding one entry per CDR3 protein. The sample yields a few hundred thousand distinct CDR3 sequences, 6.5% to 9.5% seen once. This sample also appeared in a second study, on yellow fever vaccine responses in identical twins.

This clonotype was obtained from a woman in her late teens or twenties in good health. This chain joins TRBV4-1 and TRBJ1-6; D uncertain. Sequenced material: memory (CD45RO+) T cells sorted from blood. CDR3 DNA sequence: TGCGCCAGCAGCCAAGAGGGTTGGGCAGAAAATTCACCCCTCCACTTT. Its protein is CASSQEGWAENSPLHF.